Listed below are T cell receptor beta chains from one sample, sequenced in a study of cytomegalovirus exposure and HLA in healthy donors. Data came from immunoSEQ multiplex PCR; TCRdb stores just in-frame clones and leaves some out. The sample consists of 150,000 to 160,000 clones, 80% to 90% of them appearing once. Sequenced: PBMCs. These receptor sequences come from a woman younger than 35 in good health and CMV-seronegative. Both conserved end residues are part of each CDR3. The D gene is left open where the match is weak. Some rows mark clone size as missing; the rest say once, few, many or name a class of expanded clone.

v_gene	len	d_gene	j_gene	abundance	CDR3aa	CDR3nt
TRBV6-6	13	.	TRBJ2-7	once	CASTLRLAYEQYF	TGTGCCAGCACCCTCCGACTAGCCTACGAGCAGTACTTC
TRBV18	20	.	TRBJ2-1	.	CASSLPQGNGKHSSYNEQFF	TGTGCCAGCTCACTTCCGCAGGGAAATGGGAAACACAGCTCCTACAATGAGCAGTTCTTC
TRBV28	17	TRBD1	TRBJ1-3	.	CASSLLVTGLSGNTIYF	TGTGCCAGCAGTTTATTGGTGACAGGGCTCTCTGGAAACACCATATATTTT
TRBV5-5	15	TRBD2	TRBJ2-1	.	CASRQLAGMGNEQFF	TGTGCCAGCAGACAACTAGCGGGGATGGGCAATGAGCAGTTCTTC
TRBV6-5	15	TRBD2	TRBJ2-5	.	CASSSSLAGAETQYF	TGTGCCAGCAGTTCCTCGCTAGCGGGAGCAGAGACCCAGTACTTC
TRBV9	13	.	TRBJ1-2	.	CASSALESAGYTF	TGTGCCAGCAGCGCCCTTGAGAGCGCCGGCTACACCTTC
TRBV28	17	TRBD2	TRBJ2-1	.	CASSFPGLAVGSNEQFF	TGTGCCAGCAGTTTTCCTGGACTAGCGGTAGGGAGCAATGAGCAGTTCTTC
TRBV5-1	17	TRBD1	TRBJ2-5	once	CASSWGTGLEMRETQYF	TGCGCCAGCAGCTGGGGGACAGGGCTAGAGATGCGGGAGACCCAGTACTTC
TRBV9	17	TRBD2	TRBJ2-3	.	CASSRNSPPGGTDTQYF	TGTGCCAGCAGCCGAAACTCCCCCCCGGGGGGGACAGATACGCAGTATTTT
TRBV29-1	15	TRBD2	TRBJ2-1	.	CSVEVSGGKGDEQFF	TGCAGCGTTGAAGTTAGCGGGGGGAAGGGAGATGAGCAGTTCTTC
TRBV19	15	.	TRBJ1-4	few	CASSTDGGIEEKLFF	TGTGCCAGTAGTACGGACGGGGGGATTGAGGAAAAACTGTTTTTT
TRBV5-5	17	.	TRBJ1-2	.	CASSNSTGTPANYGYTF	TGTGCCAGCAGCAACAGCACCGGGACTCCAGCTAACTATGGCTACACCTTC
TRBV7-8	15	.	TRBJ2-7	.	CASSHRALAAAEQYF	TGTGCCAGCAGCCATAGGGCACTAGCAGCCGCCGAGCAGTACTTC
TRBV11-1	15	.	TRBJ2-7	few	CASSRQGGGGYEQYF	TGTGCCAGCAGCCGTCAAGGAGGGGGAGGGTACGAGCAGTACTTC
TRBV28	14	.	TRBJ1-2	few	CASSPIQGSYGYTF	TGTGCCAGCAGTCCGATACAGGGCTCCTATGGCTACACCTTC
TRBV25-1	12	.	TRBJ2-2	.	CASNGGTGELFF	TGTGCCAGCAATGGGGGGACCGGGGAGCTGTTTTTT
TRBV5-4	12	.	TRBJ2-2	once	CASSSQSGELFF	TGTGCCAGCAGCTCCCAGTCCGGGGAGCTGTTTTTT
TRBV28	14	TRBD1	TRBJ2-7	.	CASSFLQGPYEQYF	TGTGCCAGCAGTTTCCTACAGGGGCCCTACGAGCAGTACTTC
TRBV6-6	15	.	TRBJ1-5	.	CASSYSSVSNQPQHF	TGTGCCAGCAGTTACTCGTCTGTAAGCAATCAGCCCCAGCATTTT
TRBV2	15	TRBD1	TRBJ2-1	.	CASSESGTAALRGFF	TGTGCCAGCAGTGAGAGTGGGACAGCCGCCTTGAGAGGGTTCTTC
TRBV4-1	17	TRBD2	TRBJ2-1	.	CASSQDPPASGGNEQFF	TGCGCCAGCAGCCAAGACCCCCCCGCTAGCGGGGGTAATGAGCAGTTCTTC
TRBV19	13	TRBD1	TRBJ1-5	.	CASSTQGAQPQHF	TGTGCCAGTAGTACCCAGGGGGCTCAGCCCCAGCATTTT
TRBV28	14	TRBD1	TRBJ2-7	.	CASSQVGQGYEQYF	TGTGCCAGCAGTCAGGTGGGACAGGGCTACGAGCAGTACTTC
TRBV7-9	15	TRBD1	TRBJ2-3	.	CASSIQGYFADTQYF	TGTGCCAGCAGCATACAGGGGTACTTTGCAGATACGCAGTATTTT
TRBV5-8	16	TRBD1	TRBJ1-2	.	CASSPRTGGMFYGYTF	TGTGCCAGCAGCCCTCGGACAGGGGGCATGTTCTATGGCTACACCTTC
TRBV6-5	13	TRBD1	TRBJ1-2	.	CASSYSGQDGYTF	TGTGCCAGCAGTTACTCGGGACAGGATGGCTACACCTTC
TRBV27	14	.	TRBJ1-2	.	CASSLDPTGPGYTF	TGTGCCAGCAGTTTAGATCCGACAGGCCCTGGCTACACCTTC
TRBV7-9	16	.	TRBJ1-5	.	CASSSGWDNSNQPQHF	TGTGCCAGCAGCTCGGGGTGGGACAATAGCAATCAGCCCCAGCATTTT
TRBV5-4	15	TRBD2	TRBJ2-5	.	CASSLRTSGQETQYF	TGTGCCAGCAGCTTGAGGACTAGCGGACAAGAGACCCAGTACTTC
TRBV6-5	14	TRBD1	TRBJ2-7	.	CASSLSGQHYEQYF	TGTGCCAGCAGTTTGTCGGGACAGCACTACGAGCAGTACTTC
TRBV2	13	.	TRBJ1-2	.	CASSVGVTGGYTF	TGTGCCAGCAGTGTCGGGGTTACGGGGGGCTACACCTTC
TRBV10-3	15	.	TRBJ1-2	.	CAISEPHQGNYGYTF	TGTGCCATCAGTGAGCCCCACCAGGGGAACTATGGCTACACCTTC
TRBV30	13	.	TRBJ1-2	.	CAWSRAGVDGYTF	TGTGCCTGGAGTAGGGCAGGGGTGGATGGCTACACCTTC
TRBV25-1	13	.	TRBJ2-7	.	CASSNTGFYEQYF	TGTGCCAGCAGTAACACAGGGTTCTACGAGCAGTACTTC
TRBV4-3	16	TRBD1	TRBJ2-7	once	CASSQSSGTGAREQYF	TGCGCCAGCAGCCAGAGTTCCGGGACAGGGGCACGCGAGCAGTACTTC
TRBV10-3	14	TRBD1	TRBJ1-1	.	CATLQGQTYTEAFF	TGTGCCACACTACAGGGACAGACTTACACTGAAGCTTTCTTT
TRBV30	15	.	TRBJ2-1	.	CARDLGFSSYNEQFF	TGTGCCAGAGATTTGGGCTTTAGCTCCTACAATGAGCAGTTCTTC
TRBV4-1	13	.	TRBJ2-7	once	CASRGLGSYEQYF	TGCGCCAGCAGGGGACTGGGATCCTACGAGCAGTACTTC
TRBV19	19	TRBD2	TRBJ2-2	.	CASGGRGIPTSGYTGELFF	TGTGCCAGTGGAGGCAGGGGAATTCCTACTAGCGGCTACACCGGGGAGCTGTTTTTT
TRBV19	15	.	TRBJ2-5	once	CASSMGIMGQETQYF	TGTGCCAGTAGTATGGGCATCATGGGCCAAGAGACCCAGTACTTC
TRBV9	14	.	TRBJ1-5	.	CASSVGVAGQPQHF	TGTGCCAGCAGCGTAGGCGTCGCAGGTCAGCCCCAGCATTTT
TRBV4-2	16	.	TRBJ1-3	.	CASSQELLSSGNTIYF	TGTGCCAGCAGCCAAGAACTCCTGAGCTCTGGAAACACCATATATTTT
TRBV7-2	15	TRBD2	TRBJ2-7	.	CASSLGGGNSYEQYF	TGTGCCAGCAGCTTAGGCGGGGGAAACTCCTACGAGCAGTACTTC
TRBV28	14	.	TRBJ2-2	.	CASSLGQRTGELFF	TGTGCCAGCAGCCTCGGACAGCGCACCGGGGAGCTGTTTTTT
TRBV27	13	.	TRBJ1-2	.	CASSLREGYGYTF	TGTGCCAGCAGCCTCAGGGAAGGCTATGGCTACACCTTC
TRBV2	14	.	TRBJ2-7	.	CASSDHGSSYEQYF	TGTGCCAGCAGTGATCACGGTTCCTCCTACGAGCAGTACTTC
TRBV30	15	.	TRBJ1-5	.	CAWSVKGVRSQPQHF	TGTGCCTGGAGTGTCAAGGGGGTAAGGAGTCAGCCCCAGCATTTT
TRBV5-1	12	.	TRBJ2-7	few	CASSLASYEQYF	TGCGCCAGCAGCTTGGCCTCCTACGAGCAGTACTTC
TRBV4-2	15	TRBD2	TRBJ2-1	.	CASSQWTSGVREQFF	TGTGCCAGCAGCCAATGGACTAGCGGGGTCAGGGAGCAGTTCTTC
TRBV28	16	TRBD1	TRBJ2-7	once	CASSRSRGQRLYEQYF	TGTGCCAGCAGCCGATCCCGGGGACAGCGCCTCTACGAGCAGTACTTC
TRBV2	13	.	TRBJ1-6	.	CASDRTRNSPLHF	TGTGCCAGCGACAGGACCAGGAATTCACCCCTCCACTTT
TRBV15	14	.	TRBJ2-1	.	CATSRVSQLNEQFF	TGTGCCACCAGCAGAGTTTCCCAACTCAATGAGCAGTTCTTC
TRBV7-9	13	.	TRBJ2-7	.	CASSLGAGYEQYF	TGTGCCAGCAGCTTAGGGGCTGGGTACGAGCAGTACTTC
TRBV18	15	TRBD2	TRBJ2-1	.	CASSPRREGLKEQFF	TGTGCCAGCTCACCGCGGCGGGAGGGCCTTAAGGAGCAGTTCTTC
TRBV7-9	13	.	TRBJ2-3	.	CASTPEGDAREYF	TGTGCCAGCACCCCCGAGGGGGATGCAAGGGAGTATTTT
TRBV5-4	16	.	TRBJ1-6	once	CASSLIRGGINSPLHF	TGTGCCAGCAGCTTGATTAGGGGGGGGATTAATTCACCCCTCCACTTT
TRBV7-7	18	TRBD2	TRBJ2-1	few	CASSFLLAGGAVYNEQFF	TGTGCTAGCAGCTTCCTATTAGCGGGAGGGGCGGTCTACAATGAGCAGTTCTTC
TRBV18	16	TRBD2	TRBJ2-2	.	CASSPNLAANTGELFF	TGTGCCAGCTCACCGAATCTAGCGGCCAACACCGGGGAGCTGTTTTTT